This T cell receptor (beta chain) was captured in a study of cytomegalovirus exposure and HLA in healthy donors. Per the germline V gene, CDR1 is SGHVS and CDR2 is FNYEAQ. The CDR3 loop spans 16 amino acids. V dropped 0 bases and J dropped 3 bases, with 14 bases sitting between them. This clone was seen just once. Its antigen is as yet unknown. Findings and limits, study-wide: Most TCR sequences showed up rarely, but some public TCRs showed up in many donors. Available immune exposure information covered CMV serostatus only. A likely sequencing artifact accounted for one observed cluster of highly shared sequence variants. Relative to the approximately 700-donor mean, N-insertions were reportedly fewer in an Asian-associated ancestry cluster in a later analysis.

The PCR ran on 60 Vbeta and 13 Jbeta primers. Clones were sequenced by immunoSEQ multiplex PCR, and TCRdb holds only the in-frame ones, with some missing. The sample records roughly 180,000 clones, about 82% being singletons. This sequence joins TRBV7-6 and TRBJ2-5; tentative D call: TRBD1 (5 bases). Specimen: PBMCs. The receptor was isolated from a male donor in good health and CMV-seronegative. CDR3 DNA sequence: TGTGCCAGCAGCTTAGCGTTGAGAACAGGAGAAGAGACCCAGTACTTC. It specifies CASSLALRTGEETQYF. Filled out from reference TRBV7-6 and TRBJ2-5, the complete variable domain reads GAGVSQSPRYKVTKRGQDVALRCDPISGHVSLYWYRQALGQGPEFLTYFNYEAQQDKSGLPNDRFSAERPEGSISTLTIQRTEQRDSAMYRCASSLALRTGEETQYFGPGTRLLVL.